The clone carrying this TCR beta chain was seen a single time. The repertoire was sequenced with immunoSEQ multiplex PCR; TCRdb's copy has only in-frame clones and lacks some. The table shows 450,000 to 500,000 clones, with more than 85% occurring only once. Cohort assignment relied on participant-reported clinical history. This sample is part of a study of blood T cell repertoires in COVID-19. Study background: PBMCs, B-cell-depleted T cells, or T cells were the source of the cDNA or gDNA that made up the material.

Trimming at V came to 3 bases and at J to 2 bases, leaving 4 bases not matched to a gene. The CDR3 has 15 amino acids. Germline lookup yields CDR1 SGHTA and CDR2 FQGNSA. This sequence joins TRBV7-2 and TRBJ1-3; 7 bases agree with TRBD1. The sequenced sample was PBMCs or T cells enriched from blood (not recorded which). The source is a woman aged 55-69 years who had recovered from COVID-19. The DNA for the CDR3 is TGTGCCAGCAGCTTGCAGGGGGGAACTGGAAACACCATATATTTT. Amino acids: CASSLQGGTGNTIYF. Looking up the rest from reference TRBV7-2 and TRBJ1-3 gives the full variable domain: GAGVSQSPSNKVTEKGKDVELRCDPISGHTALYWYRQSLGQGLEFLIYFQGNSAPDKSGLPSDRFSAERTGGSVSTLTIQRTQQEDSAVYLCASSLQGGTGNTIYFGEGSWLTVV.